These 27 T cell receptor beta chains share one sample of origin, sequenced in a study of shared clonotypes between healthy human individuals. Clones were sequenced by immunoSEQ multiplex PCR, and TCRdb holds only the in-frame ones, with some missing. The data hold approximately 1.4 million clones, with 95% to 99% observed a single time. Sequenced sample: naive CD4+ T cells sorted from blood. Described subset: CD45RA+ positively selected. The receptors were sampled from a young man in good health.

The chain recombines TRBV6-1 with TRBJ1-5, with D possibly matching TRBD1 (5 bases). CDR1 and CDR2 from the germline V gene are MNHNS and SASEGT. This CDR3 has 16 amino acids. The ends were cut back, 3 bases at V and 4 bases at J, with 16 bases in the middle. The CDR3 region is CASSDPPGLRNQPQHF. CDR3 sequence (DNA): TGTGCCAGCAGTGACCCCCCGGGACTAAGGAATCAGCCCCAGCATTTT.

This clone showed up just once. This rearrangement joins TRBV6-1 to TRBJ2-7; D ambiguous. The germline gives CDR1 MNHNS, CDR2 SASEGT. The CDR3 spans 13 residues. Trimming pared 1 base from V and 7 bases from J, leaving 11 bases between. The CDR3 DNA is TGTGCCAGCAGTGAAGGGCCTAGATGGGAGCAGTACTTC. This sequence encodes CASSEGPRWEQYF.

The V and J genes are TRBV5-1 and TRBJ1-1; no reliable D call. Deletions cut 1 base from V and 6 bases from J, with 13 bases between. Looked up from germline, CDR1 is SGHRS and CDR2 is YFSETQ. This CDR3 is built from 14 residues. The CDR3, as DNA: TGCGCCAGCAGCTTGCCAACCTCCGGGCCTGAAGCTTTCTTT. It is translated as CASSLPTSGPEAFF.

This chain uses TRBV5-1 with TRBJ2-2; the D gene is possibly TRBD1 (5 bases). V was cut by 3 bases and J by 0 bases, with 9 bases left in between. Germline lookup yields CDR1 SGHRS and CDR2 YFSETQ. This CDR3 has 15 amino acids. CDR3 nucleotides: TGCGCCAGCAGCTCGGACACCTCGAACACCGGGGAGCTGTTTTTT. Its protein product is CASSSDTSNTGELFF.

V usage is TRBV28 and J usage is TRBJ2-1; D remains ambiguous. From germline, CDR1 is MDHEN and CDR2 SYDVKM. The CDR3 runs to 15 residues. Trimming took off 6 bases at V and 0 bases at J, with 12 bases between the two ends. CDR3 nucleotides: TGTGCCAGCAGCCTAGATCAGAGCTCCTACAATGAGCAGTTCTTC. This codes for CASSLDQSSYNEQFF.

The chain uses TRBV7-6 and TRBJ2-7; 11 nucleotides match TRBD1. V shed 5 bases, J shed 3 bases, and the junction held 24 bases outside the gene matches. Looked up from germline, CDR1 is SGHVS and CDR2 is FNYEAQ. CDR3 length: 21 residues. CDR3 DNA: TGTGCCAGCAGCCCGATTAAGGGACAGGGGGTGACTAGCGGAGACCGCTACGAGCAGTACTTC. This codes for CASSPIKGQGVTSGDRYEQYF. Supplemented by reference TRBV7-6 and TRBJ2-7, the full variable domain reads GAGVSQSPRYKVTKRGQDVALRCDPISGHVSLYWYRQALGQGPEFLTYFNYEAQQDKSGLPNDRFSAERPEGSISTLTIQRTEQRDSAMYRCASSPIKGQGVTSGDRYEQYFGPGTRLTVT.

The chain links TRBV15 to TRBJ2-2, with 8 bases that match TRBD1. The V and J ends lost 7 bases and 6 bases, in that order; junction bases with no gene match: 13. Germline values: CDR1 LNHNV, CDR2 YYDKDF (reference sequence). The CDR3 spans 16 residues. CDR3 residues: CATIQRGRGRPGELFF. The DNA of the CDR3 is TGTGCCACCATCCAACGGGGCAGGGGGCGCCCCGGGGAGCTGTTTTTT.

This chain's CDR3 is CASSPETGGLYEQYF. The CDR3 bases are TGTGCCAGCTCACCAGAAACAGGAGGACTCTACGAGCAGTACTTC. The genes are TRBV18 and TRBJ2-7, with D possibly being TRBD1 or TRBD2 (5 bases each). V was clipped by 2 bases and J by 3 bases, with 14 bases between them. The CDR3 length is 15 residues. The germline gives CDR1 KGHSH, CDR2 LQKENI.

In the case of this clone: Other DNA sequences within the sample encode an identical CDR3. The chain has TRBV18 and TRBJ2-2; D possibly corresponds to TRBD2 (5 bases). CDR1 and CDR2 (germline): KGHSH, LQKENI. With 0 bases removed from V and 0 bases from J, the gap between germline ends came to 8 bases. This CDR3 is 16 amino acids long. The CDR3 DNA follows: TGTGCCAGCTCACCACCGAGCGGCCCGAACACCGGGGAGCTGTTTTTT. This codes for CASSPPSGPNTGELFF.

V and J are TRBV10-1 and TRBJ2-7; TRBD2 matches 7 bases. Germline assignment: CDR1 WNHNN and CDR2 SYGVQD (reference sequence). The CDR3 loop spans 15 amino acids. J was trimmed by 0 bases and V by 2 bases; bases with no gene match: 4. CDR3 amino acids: CASSEVGGSSYEQYF. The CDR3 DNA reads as TGCGCCAGCAGTGAGGTCGGCGGGAGCTCCTACGAGCAGTACTTC.

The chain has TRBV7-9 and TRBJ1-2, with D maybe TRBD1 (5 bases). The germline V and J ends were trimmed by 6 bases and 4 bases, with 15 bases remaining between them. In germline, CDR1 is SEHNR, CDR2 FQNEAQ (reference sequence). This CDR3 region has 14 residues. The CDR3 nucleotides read TGTGCCAGCAGTTCTCAGGGTAGGGGCTATGGCTACACCTTC. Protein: CASSSQGRGYGYTF.

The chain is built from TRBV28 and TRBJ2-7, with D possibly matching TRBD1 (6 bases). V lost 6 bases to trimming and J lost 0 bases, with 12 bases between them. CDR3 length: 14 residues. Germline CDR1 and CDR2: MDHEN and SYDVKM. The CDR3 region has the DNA TGTGCCAGCAGAAACCAGGGGCCCTCCTACGAGCAGTACTTC. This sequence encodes CASRNQGPSYEQYF. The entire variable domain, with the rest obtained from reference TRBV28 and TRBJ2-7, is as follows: DVKVTQSSRYLVKRTGEKVFLECVQDMDHENMFWYRQDPGLGLRLIYFSYDVKMKEKGDIPEGYSVSREKKERFSLILESASTNQTSMYLCASRNQGPSYEQYFGPGTRLTVT.

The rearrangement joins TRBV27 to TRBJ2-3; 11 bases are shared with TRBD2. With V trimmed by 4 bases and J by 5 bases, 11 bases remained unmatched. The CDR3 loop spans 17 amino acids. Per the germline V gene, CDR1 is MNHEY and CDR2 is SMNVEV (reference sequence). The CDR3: CASSSPFSGRAGDTQYF. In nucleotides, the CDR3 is TGTGCCAGCAGTTCCCCTTTTAGCGGGAGGGCCGGAGATACGCAGTATTTT.

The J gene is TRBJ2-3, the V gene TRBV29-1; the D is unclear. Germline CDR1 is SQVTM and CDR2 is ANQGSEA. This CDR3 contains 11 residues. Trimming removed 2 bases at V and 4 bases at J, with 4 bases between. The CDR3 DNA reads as TGCAGCGTTGAAATGGCAGATACGCAGTATTTT. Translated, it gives CSVEMADTQYF.

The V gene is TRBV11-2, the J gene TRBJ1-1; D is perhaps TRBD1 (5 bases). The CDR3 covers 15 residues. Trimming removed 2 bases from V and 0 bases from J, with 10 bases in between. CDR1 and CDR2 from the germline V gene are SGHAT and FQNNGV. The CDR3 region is CASSLRGEMNTEAFF. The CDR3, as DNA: TGTGCCAGCAGCTTAAGGGGCGAAATGAACACTGAAGCTTTCTTT.

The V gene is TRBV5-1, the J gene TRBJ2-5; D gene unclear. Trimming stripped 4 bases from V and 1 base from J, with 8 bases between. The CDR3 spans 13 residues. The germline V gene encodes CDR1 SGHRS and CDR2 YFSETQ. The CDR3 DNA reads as TGCGCCAGCAGCCCTTCTTCCCAAGAGACCCAGTACTTC. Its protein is CASSPSSQETQYF.

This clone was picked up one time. The CDR3 DNA sequence: TGTGCCAGTAGTGTATACCGCCCTGGACTAGCGACCCACAATGAGCAGTTCTTC. Protein product: CASSVYRPGLATHNEQFF. The V and J genes are TRBV19 and TRBJ2-1, with TRBD2 matching 9 bases. The CDR3 covers 18 residues. V lost 5 bases, J lost 5 bases, and 16 bases stayed unmatched. Germline CDR1 LNHDA, CDR2 SQIVND (reference sequence).

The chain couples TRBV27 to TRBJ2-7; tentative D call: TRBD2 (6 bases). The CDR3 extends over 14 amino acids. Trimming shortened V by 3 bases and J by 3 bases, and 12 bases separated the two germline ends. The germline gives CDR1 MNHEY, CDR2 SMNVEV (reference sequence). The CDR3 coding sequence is TGTGCCAGCAGTTTGACTAGAATGAGCTACGAGCAGTACTTC. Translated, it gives CASSLTRMSYEQYF.

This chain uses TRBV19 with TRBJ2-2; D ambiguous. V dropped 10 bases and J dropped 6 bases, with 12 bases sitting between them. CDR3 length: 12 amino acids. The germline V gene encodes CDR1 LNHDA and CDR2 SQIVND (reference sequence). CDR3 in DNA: TGTGCCACTCAAACCGGGCCCGGGGAGCTGTTTTTT. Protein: CATQTGPGELFF.

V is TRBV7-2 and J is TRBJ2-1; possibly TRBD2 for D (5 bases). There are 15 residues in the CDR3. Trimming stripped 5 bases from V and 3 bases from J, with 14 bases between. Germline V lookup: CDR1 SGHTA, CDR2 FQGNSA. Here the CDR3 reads CASSTVSGLYNEQFF. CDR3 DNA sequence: TGTGCCAGCAGCACCGTCAGCGGTCTCTACAATGAGCAGTTCTTC.

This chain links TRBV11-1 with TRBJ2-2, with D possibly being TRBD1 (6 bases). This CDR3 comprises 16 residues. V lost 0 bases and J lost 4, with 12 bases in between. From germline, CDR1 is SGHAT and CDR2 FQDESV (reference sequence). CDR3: CASSLANRVATGELFF. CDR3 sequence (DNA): TGTGCCAGCAGCTTAGCGAACAGGGTCGCCACCGGGGAGCTGTTTTTT.

As DNA, the CDR3 is TGTGCCATCAGTGAGTCCGGGACAGGGTCGGGCGAGCAGTACTTC. This encodes CAISESGTGSGEQYF. V is TRBV10-3 and J is TRBJ2-7, with TRBD1 matching 9 bases. Per the germline V gene, CDR1 is ENHRY and CDR2 is SYGVKD. Germline trimming cut 0 bases from V and 6 bases from J; bases unmatched to any gene: 6. There are 15 residues in the CDR3.

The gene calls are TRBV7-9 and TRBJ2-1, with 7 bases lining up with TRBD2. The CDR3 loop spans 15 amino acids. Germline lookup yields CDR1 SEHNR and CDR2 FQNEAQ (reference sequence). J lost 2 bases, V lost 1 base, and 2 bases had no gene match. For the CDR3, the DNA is TGTGCCAGCAGCTTAGGGGACTACACCTACAATGAGCAGTTCTTC. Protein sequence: CASSLGDYTYNEQFF.

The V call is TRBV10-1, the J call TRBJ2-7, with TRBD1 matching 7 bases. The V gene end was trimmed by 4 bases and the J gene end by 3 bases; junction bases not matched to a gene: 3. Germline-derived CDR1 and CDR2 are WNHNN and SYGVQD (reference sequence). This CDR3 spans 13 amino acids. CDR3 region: CASSAGTDYEQYF. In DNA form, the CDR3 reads TGCGCCAGCAGTGCCGGGACAGACTACGAGCAGTACTTC.

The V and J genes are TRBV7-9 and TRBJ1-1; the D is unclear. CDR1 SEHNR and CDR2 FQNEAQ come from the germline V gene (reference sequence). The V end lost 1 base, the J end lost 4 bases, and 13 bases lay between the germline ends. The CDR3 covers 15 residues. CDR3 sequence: CASSLGARVFTEAFF. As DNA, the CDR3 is TGTGCCAGCAGCTTAGGGGCACGGGTTTTCACTGAAGCTTTCTTT. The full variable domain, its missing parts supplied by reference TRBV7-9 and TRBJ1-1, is DTGVSQNPRHKITKRGQNVTFRCDPISEHNRLYWYRQTLGQGPEFLTYFQNEAQLEKSRLLSDRFSAERPKGSFSTLEIQRTEQGDSAMYLCASSLGARVFTEAFFGQGTRLTVV.

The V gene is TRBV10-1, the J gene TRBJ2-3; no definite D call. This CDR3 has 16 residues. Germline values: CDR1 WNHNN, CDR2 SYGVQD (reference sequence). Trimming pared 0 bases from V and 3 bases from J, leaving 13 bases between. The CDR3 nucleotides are TGCGCCAGCAGTGAGTCTCGGAGCGAACCTACAGATACGCAGTATTTT. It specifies CASSESRSEPTDTQYF.

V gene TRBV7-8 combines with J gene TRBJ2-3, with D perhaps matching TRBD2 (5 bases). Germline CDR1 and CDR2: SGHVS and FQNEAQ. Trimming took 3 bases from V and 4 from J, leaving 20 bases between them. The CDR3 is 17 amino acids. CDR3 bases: TGTGCCAGCAGCTTCCGCAACTTGGTGGGAGCTGCAGATACGCAGTATTTT. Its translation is CASSFRNLVGAADTQYF. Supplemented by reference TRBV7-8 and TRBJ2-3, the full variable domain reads GAGVSQSPRYKVAKRGQDVALRCDPISGHVSLFWYQQALGQGPEFLTYFQNEAQLDKSGLPSDRFFAERPEGSVSTLKIQRTQQEDSAVYLCASSFRNLVGAADTQYFGPGTRLTVL.